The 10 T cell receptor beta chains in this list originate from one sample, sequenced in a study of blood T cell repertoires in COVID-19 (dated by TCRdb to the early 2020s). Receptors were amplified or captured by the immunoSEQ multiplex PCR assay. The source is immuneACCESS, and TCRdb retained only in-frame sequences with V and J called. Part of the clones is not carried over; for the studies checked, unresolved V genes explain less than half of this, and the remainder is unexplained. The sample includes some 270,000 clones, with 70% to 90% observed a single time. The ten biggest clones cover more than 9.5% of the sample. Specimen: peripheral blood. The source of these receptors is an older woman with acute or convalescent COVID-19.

CDR3 DNA sequence: TGTGCCAGCAGCGTACGTCCGGGAAACTATGGCTACACCTTC. This codes for CASSVRPGNYGYTF. This rearrangement joins TRBV9 to TRBJ1-2; D is unclear. Per the germline V gene, CDR1 is SGDLS and CDR2 is YYNGEE. This CDR3 spans 14 amino acids. Trimming took off 1 base at V and 2 bases at J, with 9 bases between the two ends.

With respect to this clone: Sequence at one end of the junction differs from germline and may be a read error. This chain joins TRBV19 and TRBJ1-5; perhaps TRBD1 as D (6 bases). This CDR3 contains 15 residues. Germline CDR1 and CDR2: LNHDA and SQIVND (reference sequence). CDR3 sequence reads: CASCIADRSYQPQHF. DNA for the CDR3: TGTGCCAGTTGTATTGCCGACAGGTCCTATCAGCCCCAGCATTTT.

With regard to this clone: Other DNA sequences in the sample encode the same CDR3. The CDR3 sequence: CSVEGGQANTEAFF. The DNA of the CDR3 is TGCAGCGTTGAGGGAGGGCAGGCCAACACTGAAGCTTTCTTT. The V call is TRBV29-1, the J call TRBJ1-1; no reliable D call. The CDR3 loop spans 14 amino acids. Germline V CDR1 and CDR2: SQVTM, ANQGSEA. Between the trimmed V and J ends, which lost 3 bases and 2 bases, there was a span of 13 bases.

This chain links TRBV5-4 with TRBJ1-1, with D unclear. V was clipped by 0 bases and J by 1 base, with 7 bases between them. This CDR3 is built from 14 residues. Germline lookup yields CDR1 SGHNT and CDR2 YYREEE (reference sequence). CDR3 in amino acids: CASSLVQTNTEAFF. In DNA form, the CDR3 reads TGTGCCAGCAGCTTGGTACAGACGAACACTGAAGCTTTCTTT.

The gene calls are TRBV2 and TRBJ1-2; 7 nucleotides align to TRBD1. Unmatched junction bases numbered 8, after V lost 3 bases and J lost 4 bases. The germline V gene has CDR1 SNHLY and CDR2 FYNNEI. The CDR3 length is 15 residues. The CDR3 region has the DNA TGTGCCAGCAGTGATGGGACAGCGCGCGCCTATGGCTACACCTTC. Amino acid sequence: CASSDGTARAYGYTF.

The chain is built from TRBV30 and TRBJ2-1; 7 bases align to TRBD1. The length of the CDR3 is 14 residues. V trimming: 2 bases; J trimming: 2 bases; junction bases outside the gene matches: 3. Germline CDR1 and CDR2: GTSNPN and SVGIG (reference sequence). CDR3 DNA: TGTGCCTGGAGTACCGGGACAGCCTACAATGAGCAGTTCTTC. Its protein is CAWSTGTAYNEQFF.

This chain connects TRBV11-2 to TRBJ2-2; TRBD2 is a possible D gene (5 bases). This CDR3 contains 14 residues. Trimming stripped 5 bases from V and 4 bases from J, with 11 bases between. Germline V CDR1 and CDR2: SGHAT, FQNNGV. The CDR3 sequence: CASSRLGSTGELFF. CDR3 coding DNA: TGTGCCAGCAGCCGCCTGGGGAGCACCGGGGAGCTGTTTTTT.

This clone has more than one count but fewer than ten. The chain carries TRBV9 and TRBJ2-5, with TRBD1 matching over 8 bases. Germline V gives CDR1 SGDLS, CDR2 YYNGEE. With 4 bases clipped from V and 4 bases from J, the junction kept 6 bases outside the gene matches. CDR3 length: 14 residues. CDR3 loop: CASSQQGGTETQYF. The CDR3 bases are TGTGCCAGCAGCCAACAGGGGGGCACAGAGACCCAGTACTTC.

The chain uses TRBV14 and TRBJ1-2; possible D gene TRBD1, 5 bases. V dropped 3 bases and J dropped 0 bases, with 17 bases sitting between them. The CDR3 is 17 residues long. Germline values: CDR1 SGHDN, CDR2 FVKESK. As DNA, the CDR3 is TGTGCCAGCAGCCATAGTGGCAGGACACTGACTAACTATGGCTACACCTTC. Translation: CASSHSGRTLTNYGYTF.

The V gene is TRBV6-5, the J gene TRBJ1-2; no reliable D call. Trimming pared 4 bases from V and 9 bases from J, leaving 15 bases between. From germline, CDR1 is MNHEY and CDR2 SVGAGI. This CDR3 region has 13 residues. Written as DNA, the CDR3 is TGTGCCAGCAGTTCTTTGTCCCCATGGCGCTACACCTTC. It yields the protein CASSSLSPWRYTF.